Presented here are 23 T cell receptor beta chains from one specimen sequenced in a study of T cell responses to AZD1222 COVID-19 vaccine. This table comes from immunoSEQ multiplex PCR, and its TCRdb copy is limited to in-frame clones, with some not included. The table shows 95,000 to 100,000 clones, with about 86% occurring only once. Sequencing used peripheral blood, obtained on day 0 of AZD1222 vaccination. The receptors derive from an adult in good health.

The V gene is TRBV28, the J gene TRBJ1-3; D unresolved. Germline V CDR1 and CDR2: MDHEN, SYDVKM. This CDR3 is built from 16 residues. The germline V and J ends were trimmed by 5 bases and 0 bases, with 14 bases remaining between them. The chain's CDR3 is CASSPRGAGSGNTIYF. In DNA, the CDR3 is TGTGCCAGCAGTCCCCGGGGAGCGGGCTCTGGAAACACCATATATTTT.

The V and J genes are TRBV5-1 and TRBJ1-2; a possible D gene is TRBD1 (6 bases). This CDR3 has 15 amino acids. Germline CDR1 SGHRS, CDR2 YFSETQ. Trimming shortened V by 4 bases and J by 3 bases, and 16 bases separated the two germline ends. The CDR3 sequence is CASSGTSTGHYGYTF. The CDR3 nucleotides are TGCGCCAGCAGCGGAACCTCGACAGGACACTATGGCTACACCTTC.

The rearrangement uses TRBV19 and TRBJ2-7, with D possibly matching TRBD2 (6 bases). This CDR3 contains 14 residues. From germline, CDR1 is LNHDA and CDR2 SQIVND (reference sequence). The V end lost 3 bases, the J end lost 7 bases, and 16 bases lay between the germline ends. The CDR3 here is CASSISPGEREQYF. The CDR3 DNA sequence: TGTGCCAGTAGTATCTCTCCGGGGGAGAGAGAGCAGTACTTC.

The chain joins TRBV28 to TRBJ1-2, with D possibly matching TRBD1 (6 bases). With 5 bases removed from V and 4 bases from J, the gap between germline ends came to 20 bases. The length of the CDR3 is 16 residues. CDR1 is MDHEN, CDR2 SYDVKM, per germline. CDR3 sequence reads: CASSRKSGAATYGYTF. In DNA, the CDR3 is TGTGCCAGCAGTCGCAAATCAGGGGCAGCCACCTATGGCTACACCTTC.

This chain joins TRBV6-5 and TRBJ1-2; 9 nucleotides line up with TRBD1. The CDR3 totals 13 residues. V gave up 4 bases and J gave up 8 bases; unmatched junction bases: 5. From germline, CDR1 is MNHEY and CDR2 SVGAGI. DNA of the CDR3: TGTGCCAGCAGTTTGGACAGGGGTTGGGGCTACACCTTC. Translating gives CASSLDRGWGYTF.

CDR3 DNA: TGTGCCAGCAGCGCCAGCCACTTCCTTGAAGCTTTCTTT. This sequence encodes CASSASHFLEAFF. V and J are TRBV7-9 and TRBJ1-1; D is ambiguous. Germline loops: CDR1 SEHNR, CDR2 FQNEAQ (reference sequence). V was clipped by 5 bases and J by 7 bases, with 14 bases between them. The CDR3 length is 13 residues.

This chain links TRBV4-3 with TRBJ2-7; TRBD1 matches 8 bases. After removal of 1 base from V and 2 bases from J, the junction contained 10 bases not matched to a gene. CDR1 and CDR2 (germline): LGHNA, YSLEER. The CDR3 spans 17 residues. This CDR3 reads CASSQGRTGSSPYEQYF. The DNA of the CDR3 is TGCGCCAGCAGCCAAGGCCGGACAGGGAGTTCCCCCTACGAGCAGTACTTC.

This clone was observed a handful of times. The chain has TRBV15 and TRBJ2-7; D assignment may be TRBD1 or TRBD2 (5 bases each). There are 16 residues in the CDR3. The germline CDR1 and CDR2 sequences are LNHNV and YYDKDF (reference sequence). V was pared by 0 bases and J by 2 bases, with 14 bases between. The CDR3 nucleotides are TGTGCCACCAGCAGAGAAATGGCAGGGAGCCCCTACGAGCAGTACTTC. This gives the protein CATSREMAGSPYEQYF.

J is TRBJ1-4 and V is TRBV27; 7 bases are shared with TRBD1. V was clipped by 3 bases and J by 3 bases; unmatched bases: 4. CDR1 is MNHEY and CDR2 is SMNVEV in the germline V gene (reference sequence). There are 15 residues in the CDR3. The CDR3 nucleotides are TGTGCCAGCAGTTTGAGGGGGCAAGCTAATGAAAAACTGTTTTTT. It yields the protein CASSLRGQANEKLFF.

The chain uses TRBV3-1 (or the pseudogene TRBV3-2) and TRBJ1-2; no clear D gene. Looked up from germline, CDR1 is LGHDT and CDR2 is YNNKEL (reference sequence). The CDR3 extends over 14 amino acids. Trimming removed 6 bases from V and 2 bases from J, with 13 bases in between. As DNA, the CDR3 is TGTGCCAGCAGGCGATCGACGGGAAACTATGGCTACACCTTC. This codes for CASRRSTGNYGYTF.

This clone appeared once. The chain employs TRBV5-7 and TRBJ1-6; TRBD1 aligns across 8 bases. TRBV5-7 is labeled an ORF, and its function is uncertain. V was pared by 2 bases and J by 1 base, with 11 bases of the junction left unmatched. CDR3 length equals 19 residues. The CDR3 spells CASSFRRTGRNSYNSPLHF. For the CDR3, the DNA is TGTGCCAGCAGCTTCAGGAGGACAGGGAGGAATTCCTATAATTCACCCCTCCACTTT.

This chain links TRBV5-8 with TRBJ2-1; D might be TRBD1 or TRBD2, each matching 5 bases. CDR3 length: 13 residues. Trimming stripped 9 bases from V and 3 bases from J, with 13 bases between. Germline loops: CDR1 SGHTS, CDR2 YDEGEE. CDR3 in amino acids: CATKGGGYNEQFF. The CDR3 nucleotides are TGTGCCACAAAGGGTGGGGGCTACAATGAGCAGTTCTTC.

This rearrangement joins TRBV18 to TRBJ1-5; 8 bases are shared with TRBD1. The trim removed 3 bases at V and 2 bases at J, leaving 9 bases unmatched. The germline gives CDR1 KGHSH, CDR2 LQKENI. The CDR3 sequence is 17 residues long. The CDR3: CASSPPRTGMGNQPQHF. The CDR3 DNA sequence: TGTGCCAGCTCACCTCCGAGGACAGGGATGGGCAATCAGCCCCAGCATTTT.

The rearrangement joins TRBV14 to TRBJ1-1; D is possibly TRBD1 (5 bases). Trimming took off 1 base at V and 5 bases at J, with 20 bases between the two ends. The length of the CDR3 is 17 residues. Germline V gene sequence: CDR1 SGHDN, CDR2 FVKESK. CDR3 loop: CASSQALGYGGRTEAFF. CDR3 nucleotide sequence: TGTGCCAGCAGCCAAGCGTTAGGGTATGGGGGAAGAACTGAAGCTTTCTTT.

The rearrangement joins TRBV7-9 to TRBJ2-7; D unclear. The CDR3 loop spans 12 amino acids. Per germline, CDR1 SEHNR and CDR2 FQNEAQ (reference sequence). V shed 5 bases and J shed 2 bases, with 7 bases lying between them. The CDR3 coding sequence is TGTGCCAGCAGCCCTGAGGCCTACGAGCAGTACTTC. This encodes CASSPEAYEQYF.

The table lists this clone with a count of one. DNA for the CDR3: TGTGCCAGCAGTAGAGGGGCCTATGGCTACACCTTC. It translates to CASSRGAYGYTF. V usage is TRBV28 and J usage is TRBJ1-2; D may be TRBD1 (5 bases). The CDR3 length is 12 residues. Trimming left V 5 bases short and J 4 bases short, with 8 bases between. Germline V gene data show CDR1 as MDHEN and CDR2 as SYDVKM.

This clone was seen only a few times. This rearrangement joins TRBV11-3 to TRBJ2-1; 7 nucleotides align to TRBD2. With V trimmed by 5 bases and J by 0 bases, 10 bases remained unmatched. CDR1 is SGHNT and CDR2 is YENEEA in the germline V gene. This CDR3 is built from 17 residues. The CDR3 region has the DNA TGTGCCAGCAGCCCCTATAGCGGGCGGAGCTCCTACAATGAGCAGTTCTTC. Its translation is CASSPYSGRSSYNEQFF.

V gene TRBV5-4 combines with J gene TRBJ2-5, with 10 bases aligning to TRBD2. V shed 9 bases and J 2 bases; nucleotides not matched to a gene: 7. Germline values: CDR1 SGHNT, CDR2 YYREEE (reference sequence). The CDR3 is 14 residues long. CDR3 loop: CATRLAGDQETQYF. In DNA, the CDR3 is TGTGCCACGAGGCTAGCGGGAGATCAAGAGACCCAGTACTTC. The full variable domain, completed using reference TRBV5-4 and TRBJ2-5, is ETGVTQSPTHLIKTRGQQVTLRCSSQSGHNTVSWYQQALGQGPQFIFQYYREEENGRGNFPPRFSGLQFPNYSSELNVNALELDDSALYLCATRLAGDQETQYFGPGTRLLVL.

The genes are TRBV15 and TRBJ2-7, with D perhaps TRBD2 (6 bases). The CDR3 is made up of 13 amino acids. V shed 3 bases and J shed 0 bases, with 6 bases lying between them. Germline CDR1 LNHNV, CDR2 YYDKDF (reference sequence). Here the CDR3 DNA reads TGTGCCACCAGCAGGGGGGGCTCCTACGAGCAGTACTTC. Residues: CATSRGGSYEQYF.

The chain uses TRBV30 and TRBJ1-1, with D uncertain. The ends were cut back, 0 bases at V and 4 bases at J, with 9 bases in the middle. Germline V gives CDR1 GTSNPN, CDR2 SVGIG (reference sequence). CDR3 length: 13 residues. CDR3 in amino acids: CAWSVGLLTEAFF. The CDR3 coding sequence is TGTGCCTGGAGTGTAGGACTACTCACTGAAGCTTTCTTT.

This clone showed up just a few times. The DNA for the CDR3 is TGTGCCAGTCTGTCCCTAGCGGGAGGAGGAAATGAGCAGTTCTTC. This translates into CASLSLAGGGNEQFF. V is TRBV28 and J is TRBJ2-1, with 11 bases lining up with TRBD2. Looked up from germline, CDR1 is MDHEN and CDR2 is SYDVKM. CDR3 length: 15 amino acids. After removal of 9 bases from V and 7 bases from J, the junction contained 11 bases not matched to a gene.

V usage is TRBV11-3 and J usage is TRBJ1-4, with D possibly TRBD1 on 5 matching bases. Trimming shortened V by 4 bases and J by 3 bases, and 12 bases separated the two germline ends. Germline V gene sequence: CDR1 SGHNT, CDR2 YENEEA. This CDR3 has 15 residues. CDR3 coding DNA: TGTGCCAGCAGCTCGATGGGGCCAGCTAATGAAAAACTGTTTTTT. This translates into CASSSMGPANEKLFF.

The CDR3 DNA is TGTGCCAGCTTCGAAGGGGCAGGGGGCTTCCTTAGTGAAAAACTGTTTTTT. This sequence encodes CASFEGAGGFLSEKLFF. The genes are TRBV2 and TRBJ1-4; TRBD1 matches at 8 bases. The CDR3 has 17 residues. J was trimmed by 7 bases and V by 8 bases; bases with no gene match: 18. Germline CDR1 is SNHLY and CDR2 is FYNNEI.